This T cell receptor beta chain was recovered during a study of molecular identifiers for immune sequencing clone quantification. Making the bulk TCR libraries relied on previously described methods and listed TCR primers. MiXCR was run by TCRdb on the PCR reads, yielding one entry per CDR3 protein. The data contain fewer than 350,000 distinct CDR3 sequences, 24% of them singletons. This clonotype was recorded a few times. What it binds is unknown. CDR1 is LGHDT, CDR2 YNNKEL, per germline (reference sequence). Between the trimmed V and J ends, which lost 3 bases and 8 bases, there was a span of 13 bases. The CDR3 contains 14 residues. Naive CD8 T cells were picked out by sorting for CD8+CD4-CCR7+CD45RA+. Study-wide results and limits: Reportedly, one cell's Jurkat TCR RNA was detected within 1,200,000 naive CD8 cells. Over 99% of effector molecules, yet under 1% of naive-cell molecules, were held by clones above 20 RNA copies.

Sequencing was done on a sample of naive CD8+ T cells from blood, with Jurkat cell RNA spiked in. Subset reported: FACS-sorted CD8+CD4-CCR7+CD45RA+ naive T cells. The receptor comes from a human donor in good health. Some libraries in this study had Jurkat cell RNA spiked in. The gene calls are TRBV3-1 and TRBJ1-4; no clear D. The CDR3 nucleotides are TGTGCCAGCAGCCAGACGGAACTACACGAAAAACTGTTTTTT. Amino acids: CASSQTELHEKLFF.